These T cell receptor beta chains were read from a single sample in a study of cytotoxic CD8 clonotypes in ibrutinib-treated CLL. Generated by immunoSEQ multiplex PCR, the TCRdb table keeps only in-frame clones and is missing some. The data contain about 29,000 clones, approximately 80% of them singletons. Sample: PBMCs, taken after 36 months of ibrutinib treatment. The receptors were sampled from a human donor with chronic lymphocytic leukemia. CDR3s include the opening cysteine and the closing phenylalanine or tryptophan. A D gene is named only where the DNA matches it firmly. The listing skips clone size in some rows; elsewhere it reads once, few, many or a size class.

DNA	CDR3	V	J	size	D
TGTGCCAGCAGCTCCCTCGCTGAAGCTTTCTTT	CASSSLAEAFF	TRBV7-9	TRBJ1-1	NA	NA
TGTGCCAGCTCCGAGGGGAACACCGGGGAGCTGTTTTTT	CASSEGNTGELFF	TRBV5-6	TRBJ2-2	few	NA
TGTGCCAGCAGCGTAACCGGGGGGGCAAACACCGGGGAGCTGTTTTTT	CASSVTGGANTGELFF	TRBV9	TRBJ2-2	NA	TRBD2
TGCAGCGTTGCAACTAGCGGGGGGTACGAGCAGTACTTC	CSVATSGGYEQYF	TRBV29-1	TRBJ2-7	NA	TRBD2
TGTGCCAGCAGCTTGGCTGAGGGACCTCCCCCGAGCGGTGAGCAGTTCTTC	CASSLAEGPPPSGEQFF	TRBV7-6	TRBJ2-1	once	NA
TGTGCCAGCAGCTTTTTCGGGACAGGGTCCTACGAGCAGTACTTC	CASSFFGTGSYEQYF	TRBV13	TRBJ2-7	NA	TRBD1
TGCAGCGTTGACCCAGGACAGGATAACTATGGCTACACCTTC	CSVDPGQDNYGYTF	TRBV29-1	TRBJ1-2	NA	TRBD1
TGTGCCAGCAGCTTGACATCCGATAGCAATCAGCCCCAGCATTTT	CASSLTSDSNQPQHF	TRBV5-6	TRBJ1-5	few	NA
TGTGCCAGCAGCCCGGGACAGTCTGGGGCCAACGTCCTGACTTTC	CASSPGQSGANVLTF	TRBV13	TRBJ2-6	NA	TRBD1
TGTGCCAGCAGCTCAGGGCAGCCTACGATAAATGAAAAACTGTTTTTT	CASSSGQPTINEKLFF	TRBV11-2	TRBJ1-4	once	NA
TGTGCCAGCAGTGATCGGGACAGGGGTAATCACGAGCAGTACTTC	CASSDRDRGNHEQYF	TRBV2	TRBJ2-7	NA	TRBD1
TGCAGCGTTCTCGGGACTACCTCTGGAAACACCATATATTTT	CSVLGTTSGNTIYF	TRBV29-1	TRBJ1-3	NA	NA
TGTGCCAGCAGCACAGGGACAGGGTCTGCCACCGGGGAGCTGTTTTTT	CASSTGTGSATGELFF	TRBV7-3	TRBJ2-2	NA	TRBD1
TGTGCCAGCAGTTATAGTAGCAATCAGCCCCAGCATTTT	CASSYSSNQPQHF	TRBV6-6	TRBJ1-5	NA	NA
TGTGCCAGCAGCCAAGAGGTCGTCGGGAACACTGAAGCTTTCTTT	CASSQEVVGNTEAFF	TRBV4-2	TRBJ1-1	NA	NA
TGTGCCAGCAGTTACGGGTGGAGTAACACTGAAGCTTTCTTT	CASSYGWSNTEAFF	TRBV6-5	TRBJ1-1	NA	NA
TGCGCCAGCAGCACTCGACAGGCCCCCAACTATGGCTACACCTTC	CASSTRQAPNYGYTF	TRBV4-3	TRBJ1-2	NA	NA
TGTGCCATCAGTGAGACCGCGGCAGGGAACCCCTACGAGCAGTACTTC	CAISETAAGNPYEQYF	TRBV10-3	TRBJ2-7	NA	NA
TGCGCCAGCCTTGGAGCGGAAGGCTACACCTTC	CASLGAEGYTF	TRBV5-1	TRBJ1-2	NA	NA
TGTGCCACCAGCAGAGCGCAGGGATTAGGCAATGAGCAGTTCTTC	CATSRAQGLGNEQFF	TRBV15	TRBJ2-1	NA	NA
TGTGCCAGCAGCCTAGAGGATGAAGGTTTCTCCTACGAGCAGTACTTC	CASSLEDEGFSYEQYF	TRBV21-1	TRBJ2-7	NA	NA
TGTGCCAGCAGCTTTAGGAGGGTCTTTACTCCGAACACCGGGGAGCTGTTTTTT	CASSFRRVFTPNTGELFF	TRBV7-8	TRBJ2-2	NA	NA
TGTGCCAGCAGCTTAACGGACACTGAAGCTTTCTTT	CASSLTDTEAFF	TRBV5-6	TRBJ1-1	NA	NA
TGTGCCAGCAGCTTTAGCATTGAGCAGTTCTTC	CASSFSIEQFF	TRBV7-9	TRBJ2-1	NA	NA
TGTGCCAGCAGCGGGGAACGGGGCTACGAGCAGTACTTC	CASSGERGYEQYF	TRBV7-9	TRBJ2-7	once	NA
TGTGCCAGTAAAAGGACAGACTTCTCCTATAATTCACCCCTCCACTTT	CASKRTDFSYNSPLHF	TRBV19	TRBJ1-6	NA	NA
TGCGCCAGCAGCTCCTACACAGATACGCAGTATTTT	CASSSYTDTQYF	TRBV5-1	TRBJ2-3	NA	NA
TGCGCCAGCAATAGCGGGACGAACACCGGGGAGCTGTTTTTT	CASNSGTNTGELFF	TRBV5-1	TRBJ2-2	few	TRBD2
TGTGCCAGCAGGAGACAGGGGGCAGGCACCGGGGAGCTGTTTTTT	CASRRQGAGTGELFF	TRBV2	TRBJ2-2	NA	TRBD1
TGTGCCAGCAGTTTATACGGTCTGGAGACCCAGTACTTC	CASSLYGLETQYF	TRBV27	TRBJ2-5	once	NA
TGTGCCAGCAGTCCCCAGGGGGCTACATACGAGCAGTACTTC	CASSPQGATYEQYF	TRBV27	TRBJ2-7	NA	TRBD1
TGCGCCAGCAGCTTGGTTGGCGGTGGGACTAATGAAAAACTGTTTTTT	CASSLVGGGTNEKLFF	TRBV5-1	TRBJ1-4	NA	NA
TGCGCCAGCAGCCATCAGCGGGGGGGTACAGATACGCAGTATTTT	CASSHQRGGTDTQYF	TRBV4-1	TRBJ2-3	few	TRBD2
TGCGCCAGCAGCTTGGAAGGCTCTCTAGATACGCAGTATTTT	CASSLEGSLDTQYF	TRBV5-1	TRBJ2-3	once	NA